The clone carrying this T cell receptor (beta chain) has at least ten counts. The junction and the germline gene differ at one end; a read error may be behind it. The sample comes from a study of blood T cell repertoires in COVID-19. Study-level background: COVID-19 samples from acute and convalescent phases originated in the United States, Italy and Spain. The analysed material was cDNA or gDNA that came from T cells, B-cell-depleted T cells, or PBMCs.

The CDR3 is made up of 13 amino acids. Per germline, CDR1 MNHEY and CDR2 SMNVEV (reference sequence). The protocol was immunoSEQ multiplex PCR, while the TCRdb copy is restricted to in-frame clones and leaves out a portion. This sample carries around 68,000 clones, around 82% of them seen once, and the ten largest clones take roughly a sixth. Material: peripheral blood. This sequence originates from a man aged 80 or over with active COVID-19. J is TRBJ2-2 and V is TRBV27; unclear D gene. The CDR3 DNA follows: TGTGCCAGCAGCTTATATTCTACCGGGGAGCTGTTTTTT. Protein sequence: CASSLYSTGELFF.